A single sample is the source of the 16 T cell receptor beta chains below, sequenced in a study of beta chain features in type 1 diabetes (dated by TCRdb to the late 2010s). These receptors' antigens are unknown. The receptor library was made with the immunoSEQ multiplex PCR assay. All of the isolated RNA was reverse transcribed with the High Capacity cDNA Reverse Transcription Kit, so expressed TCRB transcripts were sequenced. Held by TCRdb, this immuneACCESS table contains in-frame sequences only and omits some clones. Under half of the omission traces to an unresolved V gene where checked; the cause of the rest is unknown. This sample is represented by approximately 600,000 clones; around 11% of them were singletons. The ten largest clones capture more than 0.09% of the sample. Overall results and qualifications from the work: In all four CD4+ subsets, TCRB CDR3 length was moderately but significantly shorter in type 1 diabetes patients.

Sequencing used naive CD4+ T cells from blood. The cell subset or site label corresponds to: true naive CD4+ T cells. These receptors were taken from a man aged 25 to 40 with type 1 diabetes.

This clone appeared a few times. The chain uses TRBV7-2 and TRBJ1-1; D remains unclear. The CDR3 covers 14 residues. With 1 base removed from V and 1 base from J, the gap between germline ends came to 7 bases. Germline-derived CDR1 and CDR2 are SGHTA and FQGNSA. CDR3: CASSLGIQNTEAFF. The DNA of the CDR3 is TGTGCCAGCAGCTTAGGAATCCAGAACACTGAAGCTTTCTTT.

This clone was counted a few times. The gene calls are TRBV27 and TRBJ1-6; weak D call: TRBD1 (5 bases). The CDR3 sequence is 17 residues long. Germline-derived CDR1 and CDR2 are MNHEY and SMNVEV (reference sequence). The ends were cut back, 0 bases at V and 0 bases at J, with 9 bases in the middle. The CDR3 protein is CASSLSRVSSYNSPLHF. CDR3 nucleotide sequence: TGTGCCAGCAGTTTATCCAGGGTGAGCTCCTATAATTCACCCCTCCACTTT.

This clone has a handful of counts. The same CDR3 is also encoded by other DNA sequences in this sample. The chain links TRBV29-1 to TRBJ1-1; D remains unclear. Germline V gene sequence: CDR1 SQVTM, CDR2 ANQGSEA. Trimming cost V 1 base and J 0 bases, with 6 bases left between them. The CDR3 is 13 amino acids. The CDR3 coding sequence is TGCAGCGTTGAAGGGCAGATGAACACTGAAGCTTTCTTT. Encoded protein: CSVEGQMNTEAFF.

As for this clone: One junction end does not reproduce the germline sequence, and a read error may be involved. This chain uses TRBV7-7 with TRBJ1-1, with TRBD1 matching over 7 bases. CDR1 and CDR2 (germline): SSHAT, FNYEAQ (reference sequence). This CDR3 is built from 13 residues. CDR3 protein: CASSPMKGQKAFF. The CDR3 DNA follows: TGTGCTAGCAGCCCCATGAAGGGACAGAAAGCTTTCTTT.

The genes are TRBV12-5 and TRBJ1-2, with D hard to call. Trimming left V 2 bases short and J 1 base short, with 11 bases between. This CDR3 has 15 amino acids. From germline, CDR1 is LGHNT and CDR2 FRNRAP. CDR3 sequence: CASGLPQVRNYGYTF. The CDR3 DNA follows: TGTGCTAGTGGTTTGCCCCAGGTTCGTAACTATGGCTACACCTTC. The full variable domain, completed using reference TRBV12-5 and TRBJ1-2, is DARVTQTPRHKVTEMGQEVTMRCQPILGHNTVFWYRQTMMQGLELLAYFRNRAPLDDSGMPKDRFSAEMPDATLATLKIQPSEPRDSAVYFCASGLPQVRNYGYTFGSGTRLTVV.

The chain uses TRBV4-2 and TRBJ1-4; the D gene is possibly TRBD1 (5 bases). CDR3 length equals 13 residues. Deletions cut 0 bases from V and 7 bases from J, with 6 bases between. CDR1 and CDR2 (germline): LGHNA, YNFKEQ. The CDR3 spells CASSQDQGEKLFF. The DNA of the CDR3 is TGTGCCAGCAGCCAAGACCAGGGTGAAAAACTGTTTTTT.

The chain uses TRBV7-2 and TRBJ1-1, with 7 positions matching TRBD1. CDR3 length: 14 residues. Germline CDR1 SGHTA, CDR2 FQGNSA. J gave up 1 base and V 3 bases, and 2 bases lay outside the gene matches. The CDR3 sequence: CASSFGDRNTEAFF. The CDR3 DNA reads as TGTGCCAGCAGCTTTGGGGACAGGAACACTGAAGCTTTCTTT.

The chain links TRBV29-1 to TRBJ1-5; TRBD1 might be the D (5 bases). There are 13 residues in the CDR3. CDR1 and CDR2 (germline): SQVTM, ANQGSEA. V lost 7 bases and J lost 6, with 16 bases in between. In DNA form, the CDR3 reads TGCAGCGCCGGGGGAGGGCTGGGTCAGCCCCAGCATTTT. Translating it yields CSAGGGLGQPQHF. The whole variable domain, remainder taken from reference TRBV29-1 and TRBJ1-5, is SAVISQKPSRDICQRGTSLTIQCQVDSQVTMMFWYRQQPGQSLTLIATANQGSEATYESGFVIDKFPISRPNLTFSTLTVSNMSPEDSSIYLCSAGGGLGQPQHFGDGTRLSIL.

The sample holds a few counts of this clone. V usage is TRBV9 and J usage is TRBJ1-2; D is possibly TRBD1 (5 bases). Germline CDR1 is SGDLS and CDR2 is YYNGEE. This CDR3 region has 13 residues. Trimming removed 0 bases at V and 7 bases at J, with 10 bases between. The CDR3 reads CASSVDGGVGYTF. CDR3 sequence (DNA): TGTGCCAGCAGCGTAGATGGAGGGGTTGGCTACACCTTC.

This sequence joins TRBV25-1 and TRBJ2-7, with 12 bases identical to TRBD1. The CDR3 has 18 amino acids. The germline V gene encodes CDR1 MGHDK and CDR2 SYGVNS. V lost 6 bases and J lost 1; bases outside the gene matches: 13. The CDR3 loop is CASSALGTGGVRSYEQYF. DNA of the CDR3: TGTGCCAGCAGCGCGCTTGGGACAGGGGGCGTCCGGTCCTACGAGCAGTACTTC.

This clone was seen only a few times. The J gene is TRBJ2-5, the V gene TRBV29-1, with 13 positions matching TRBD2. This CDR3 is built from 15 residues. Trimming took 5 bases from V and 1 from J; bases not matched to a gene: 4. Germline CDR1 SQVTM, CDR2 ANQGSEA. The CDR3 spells CSVLGTSGVQETQYF. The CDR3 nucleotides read TGCAGCGTTCTCGGGACTAGCGGGGTCCAAGAGACCCAGTACTTC.

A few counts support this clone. The DNA for the CDR3 is TGTGCCAGCAGCTTACTCTTCAGGGGGCACGCGAACACCGGGGAGCTGTTTTTT. Amino acids: CASSLLFRGHANTGELFF. The chain employs TRBV7-7 and TRBJ2-2; 8 nucleotides agree with TRBD1. CDR1 is SSHAT, CDR2 FNYEAQ, per germline (reference sequence). The CDR3 length is 18 residues. With V trimmed by 2 bases and J by 0 bases, 8 bases remained unmatched.

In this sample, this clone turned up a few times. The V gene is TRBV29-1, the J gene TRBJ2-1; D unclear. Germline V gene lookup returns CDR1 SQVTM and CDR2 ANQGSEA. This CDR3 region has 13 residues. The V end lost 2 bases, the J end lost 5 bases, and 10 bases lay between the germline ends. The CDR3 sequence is CSVEPQVDNEQFF. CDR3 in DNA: TGCAGCGTTGAACCCCAGGTAGACAATGAGCAGTTCTTC.

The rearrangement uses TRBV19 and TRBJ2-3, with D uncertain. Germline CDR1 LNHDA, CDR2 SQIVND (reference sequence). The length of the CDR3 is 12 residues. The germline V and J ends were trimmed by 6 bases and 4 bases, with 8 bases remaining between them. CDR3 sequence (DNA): TGTGCCAGTAGGACCAACGCAGATACGCAGTATTTT. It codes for CASRTNADTQYF.

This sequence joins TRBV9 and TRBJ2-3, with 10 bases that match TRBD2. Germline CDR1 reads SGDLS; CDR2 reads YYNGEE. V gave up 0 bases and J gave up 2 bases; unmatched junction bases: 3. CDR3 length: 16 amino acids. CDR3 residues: CASSVVLAGPTDTQYF. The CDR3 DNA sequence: TGTGCCAGCAGCGTAGTACTAGCGGGGCCCACAGATACGCAGTATTTT.

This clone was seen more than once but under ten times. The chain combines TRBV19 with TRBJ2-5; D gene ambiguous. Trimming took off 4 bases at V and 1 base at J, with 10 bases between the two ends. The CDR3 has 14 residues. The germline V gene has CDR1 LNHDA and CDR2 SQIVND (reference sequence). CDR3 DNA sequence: TGTGCCAGTAGTACCACAGTAGCCCAAGAGACCCAGTACTTC. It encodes CASSTTVAQETQYF.